In this sample, the clone carrying this TCR beta chain turned up a few times. The antigen remains undetermined. Each CDR3 protein is one row after TCRdb ran MiXCR on the 5' RACE reads. This sample has under 300,000 distinct CDR3 sequences, with over 7% found just once. This CDR3 comprises 13 residues. Trimming removed 2 bases at V and 8 bases at J, with 12 bases between. Germline V gene lookup returns CDR1 MNHEY and CDR2 SMNVEV (reference sequence). This entry comes from a study of T-cell memory formation after mild COVID-19. Overall study results and limits: What remained unconfirmed was the SARS-CoV-2 specificity of second-wave clones peaking on day 37.

Sequenced material: PBMCs or a T cell subset sorted from them (not recorded which). The TCR comes from a man between 18 and 29 years old who had mild COVID-19 (a few samples of this study predate the infection). Cell type and time point are not known. This chain uses TRBV27 with TRBJ1-2, with D tentatively TRBD1 (5 bases). In nucleotides, the CDR3 is TGTGCCAGCAGTTTAGGGGCGGGTAGGGGCTACACCTTC. It yields the protein CASSLGAGRGYTF.